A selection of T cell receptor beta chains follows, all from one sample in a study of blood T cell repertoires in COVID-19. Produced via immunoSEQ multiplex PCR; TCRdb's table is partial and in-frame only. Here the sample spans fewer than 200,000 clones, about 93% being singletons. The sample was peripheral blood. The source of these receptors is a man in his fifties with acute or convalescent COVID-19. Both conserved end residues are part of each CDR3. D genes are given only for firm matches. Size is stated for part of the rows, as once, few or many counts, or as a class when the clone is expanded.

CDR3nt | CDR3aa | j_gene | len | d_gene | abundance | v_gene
TGTGCCAGCAGCTTGGCTCTGCTAGCGGGAGGGATCACAGATACGCAGTATTTT | CASSLALLAGGITDTQYF | TRBJ2-3 | 18 | TRBD2 | once | TRBV5-8
TGTGCCAGTAGTACCGGACAGGGGGCGACTGAAGCTTTCTTT | CASSTGQGATEAFF | TRBJ1-1 | 14 | TRBD1 | . | TRBV19
TGTGCCAGCAGCCAAGAGTGGCGGGATGAGCAGTTCTTC | CASSQEWRDEQFF | TRBJ2-1 | 13 | . | . | TRBV4-2
TGTGCCAGCAGCCAGGCCTACAATGAGCAGTTCTTC | CASSQAYNEQFF | TRBJ2-1 | 12 | . | . | TRBV11-3
TGCGCCAGCAGTCAACCGGCAGGGGCGGGGGCATTTGAAAAACTGTTTTTT | CASSQPAGAGAFEKLFF | TRBJ1-4 | 17 | . | . | TRBV23-1
TGTGCCACCAGCAGAGGGACCGGAGGCGGGGAGCTGTTTTTT | CATSRGTGGGELFF | TRBJ2-2 | 14 | . | . | TRBV15
TGTGCCAGCTCACCGTTGATAAGCGGGGCTTTCTTT | CASSPLISGAFF | TRBJ1-1 | 12 | . | . | TRBV18
TGTGCCAGCAGCTTGACAGCCTATGTGGGCAATCAGCCCCAGCATTTT | CASSLTAYVGNQPQHF | TRBJ1-5 | 16 | . | . | TRBV5-5
TGTGCCAGCAGTTTTGTAGGGAGGGATACGCAGTATTTT | CASSFVGRDTQYF | TRBJ2-3 | 13 | . | . | TRBV28
TGTGCCAGCAGCCAGCAGCGGGGGCAAGAGACCCAGTACTTC | CASSQQRGQETQYF | TRBJ2-5 | 14 | TRBD2 | . | TRBV7-2
TGTGCCAGCGGCTCGACAGGTCAAGAGACCCAGTACTTC | CASGSTGQETQYF | TRBJ2-5 | 13 | . | . | TRBV28
TGCAGCGTTGAACTGTTTGGGGGGGTCCGTCGTGAGCAGTACTTC | CSVELFGGVRREQYF | TRBJ2-7 | 15 | TRBD2 | . | TRBV29-1
TGTGCCAGCAGCTTACTGTCCGGGGATCAGCCCCAGCATTTT | CASSLLSGDQPQHF | TRBJ1-5 | 14 | . | . | TRBV7-2
TGTGCCAGCAGCCAGGAGGGACTAGGACAGTATTTT | CASSQEGLGQYF | TRBJ2-3 | 12 | TRBD2 | . | TRBV3-1/TRBV3-2
TGTGCCATCAGTGCACAGGGTTACACTGAAGCTTTCTTT | CAISAQGYTEAFF | TRBJ1-1 | 13 | . | . | TRBV10-3
TGTGCCAGCAGCTTAGGGTCGGGGGGATCACCCCTCCACTTT | CASSLGSGGSPLHF | TRBJ1-6 | 14 | . | . | TRBV7-2
TGTGCCAGCAGTTACTACGGGGGGGCGAATTCACCCCTCCACTTT | CASSYYGGANSPLHF | TRBJ1-6 | 15 | . | . | TRBV6-2/TRBV6-3
TGCAGCGTTGAAACAAGGCGGGACAGGGGGCATGGGGCCAACGTCCTGACTTTC | CSVETRRDRGHGANVLTF | TRBJ2-6 | 18 | TRBD1 | . | TRBV29-1
TGCGCCAGCAGCTTGGAGGAGGGCTATGGCTACACCTTC | CASSLEEGYGYTF | TRBJ1-2 | 13 | . | . | TRBV5-1
TGTGCCTGGAGGGGAGGCCAGGGATGGGGGGCCAACGTCCTGACTTTC | CAWRGGQGWGANVLTF | TRBJ2-6 | 16 | . | . | TRBV30
TGTGCCAGCAGTTTATCGAGGGCAGGGGGGCCTACTAATGAAAAACTGTTTTTT | CASSLSRAGGPTNEKLFF | TRBJ1-4 | 18 | TRBD1 | . | TRBV27
TGTGCCAGCAGCTTGGTAGGGACAGAAAACATTCAGTACTTC | CASSLVGTENIQYF | TRBJ2-4 | 14 | TRBD1 | . | TRBV5-4
TGCGCCAGCAGTGGGGGACTAGCGGGATACAATGAGCAGTTCTTC | CASSGGLAGYNEQFF | TRBJ2-1 | 15 | TRBD2 | . | TRBV10-1
TGTGCCACCAGCAGAGATGTACGGGAGGGTGAAGCTTTCTTT | CATSRDVREGEAFF | TRBJ1-1 | 14 | . | . | TRBV15
TGTGCCAGCAGTTACCAAGGACAGGGGGTCTATGGCTACACCTTC | CASSYQGQGVYGYTF | TRBJ1-2 | 15 | TRBD1 | . | TRBV6-5
TGTGCCAGCAGCGACAGGGAAACGAACACCGGGGAGCTGTTTTTT | CASSDRETNTGELFF | TRBJ2-2 | 15 | TRBD1 | . | TRBV2
TGTGCCTGGAGTGAAGACAGGGGCGTTGAAGCTTTCTTT | CAWSEDRGVEAFF | TRBJ1-1 | 13 | TRBD1 | . | TRBV30
TGTGCCAGCAGCCCGGGACAGGTGAACACTGAAGCTTTCTTT | CASSPGQVNTEAFF | TRBJ1-1 | 14 | TRBD1 | . | TRBV3-1/TRBV3-2
TGTGCCAGCAGCTTGGATCCGGACAGCTCCTACGAGCAGTACTTC | CASSLDPDSSYEQYF | TRBJ2-7 | 15 | . | . | TRBV5-4
TGTGCCAGCAGCCGACAGGTCTACAATGAGCAGTTCTTC | CASSRQVYNEQFF | TRBJ2-1 | 13 | . | once | TRBV7-2
TGCGCCAGCAGCCAGACAGGACCACAAGAGACCCAGTACTTC | CASSQTGPQETQYF | TRBJ2-5 | 14 | . | . | TRBV4-3
TGTGCCAGCAGCCTACCGGACAGGGGGCTTCACAATGAGCAGTTCTTC | CASSLPDRGLHNEQFF | TRBJ2-1 | 16 | TRBD1 | . | TRBV3-1/TRBV3-2
TGTGCCAGCAGCTATAGCGGGAGCGGAAGGGGAAACATTCAGTACTTC | CASSYSGSGRGNIQYF | TRBJ2-4 | 16 | . | . | TRBV21-1
TGTGCCAGCAGCGCGGGACTGATTAATAATGAAAAACTGTTTTTT | CASSAGLINNEKLFF | TRBJ1-4 | 15 | . | . | TRBV7-9
TGTGCCACCAGTGCACTAGAAAACACCGGGGAGCTGTTTTTT | CATSALENTGELFF | TRBJ2-2 | 14 | . | . | TRBV24-1
TGTGCCAGCAGCCTGAGCGTTGGAAGCGGGGGGACCGGCACAGATACGCAGTATTTT | CASSLSVGSGGTGTDTQYF | TRBJ2-3 | 19 | TRBD2 | . | TRBV3-1/TRBV3-2
TGTGCCTGGAGTTCGGGACAGGGGTTCGGTGGCTACACCTTC | CAWSSGQGFGGYTF | TRBJ1-2 | 14 | TRBD1 | once | TRBV30
TGTGCCAGCAGCCGGGACAGAACTAATGAAAAACTGTTTTTT | CASSRDRTNEKLFF | TRBJ1-4 | 14 | TRBD1 | . | TRBV2
TGTGCCAGCCCCCCGCGGCAGGGGGAAACGTACGAGCAGTACTTC | CASPPRQGETYEQYF | TRBJ2-7 | 15 | TRBD1 | . | TRBV28
TGTGCCAGCAGTGATCTGGGACTAGCGGGAGCCGGGGAGCTGTTTTTT | CASSDLGLAGAGELFF | TRBJ2-2 | 16 | TRBD2 | . | TRBV2
TGCAGCGCGCCTTTACTAGCGGCTCAAGAGACCCAGTACTTC | CSAPLLAAQETQYF | TRBJ2-5 | 14 | TRBD2 | . | TRBV29-1
TGTGCCAGCAGTTTAGCGGGAGGAAGGGTATACGATGAGCAGTTCTTC | CASSLAGGRVYDEQFF | TRBJ2-1 | 16 | TRBD2 | once | TRBV28
TGTGCCAGCGGTAACGGACAGGGCGGAAACACCATATATTTT | CASGNGQGGNTIYF | TRBJ1-3 | 14 | TRBD1 | . | TRBV28